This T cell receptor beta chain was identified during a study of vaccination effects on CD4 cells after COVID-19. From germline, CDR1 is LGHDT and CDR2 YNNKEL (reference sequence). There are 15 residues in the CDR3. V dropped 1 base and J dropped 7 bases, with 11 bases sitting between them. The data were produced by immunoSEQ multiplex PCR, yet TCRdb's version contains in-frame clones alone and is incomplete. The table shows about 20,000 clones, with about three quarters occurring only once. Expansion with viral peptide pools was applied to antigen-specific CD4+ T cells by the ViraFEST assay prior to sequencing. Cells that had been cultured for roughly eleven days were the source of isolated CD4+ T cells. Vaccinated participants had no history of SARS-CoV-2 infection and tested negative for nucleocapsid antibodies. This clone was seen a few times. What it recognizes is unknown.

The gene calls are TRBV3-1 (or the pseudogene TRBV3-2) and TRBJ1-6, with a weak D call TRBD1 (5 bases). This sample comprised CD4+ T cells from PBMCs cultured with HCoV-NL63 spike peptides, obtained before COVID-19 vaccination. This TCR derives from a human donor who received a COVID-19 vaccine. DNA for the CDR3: TGTGCCAGCAGCCAAGCTGGGGCCGGGAATTCACCCCTCCACTTT. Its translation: CASSQAGAGNSPLHF.